The next 16 T cell receptor beta chains were all read from a single sample in a study of cytotoxic CD8 clonotypes in ibrutinib-treated CLL. The assay was immunoSEQ multiplex PCR, and TCRdb's table has in-frame clones only and misses some. Here the sample spans tens of thousands of clones, about 72% being singletons. The input for sequencing was PBMCs, taken after 24 months of ibrutinib treatment. These receptor sequences come from a human donor with chronic lymphocytic leukemia.

The chain employs TRBV5-4 and TRBJ2-7, with 14 bases lining up with TRBD2. The CDR3 covers 15 residues. After removal of 4 bases from V and 4 bases from J, the junction contained 4 bases not matched to a gene. The germline V gene has CDR1 SGHNT and CDR2 YYREEE (reference sequence). Written as DNA, the CDR3 is TGTGCCAGCAGCCCCGGACTAGCGGGGGGATACGAGCAGTACTTC. It encodes CASSPGLAGGYEQYF.

The chain couples TRBV10-3 to TRBJ1-5; D uncertain. CDR1 ENHRY and CDR2 SYGVKD come from the germline V gene. The V and J ends lost 4 bases and 1 base respectively, with 11 bases between them. This CDR3 contains 15 residues. CDR3 sequence reads: CAISVDLGSNQPQHF. DNA for the CDR3: TGTGCCATCAGTGTGGACTTGGGGAGCAATCAGCCCCAGCATTTT.

CDR3 bases: TGTGCCAGCAGTATTGACGGTTACGAGCAGTACTTC. Residues: CASSIDGYEQYF. This chain connects TRBV11-2 to TRBJ2-7; D gene unclear. Trimming took off 6 bases at V and 4 bases at J, with 10 bases between the two ends. This CDR3 has 12 amino acids. Germline CDR1 is SGHAT and CDR2 is FQNNGV.

The chain carries TRBV4-1 and TRBJ2-7; no firm D call. V lost 2 bases and J 2 bases, leaving 13 bases between the germline ends. Germline CDR1 reads MGHRA; CDR2 reads YSYEKL. The CDR3 runs to 15 residues. The CDR3 region is CASSQYATSTYEQYF. For the CDR3, the DNA is TGCGCCAGCAGCCAATATGCCACCTCAACCTACGAGCAGTACTTC.

This chain connects TRBV7-6 to TRBJ2-7, with TRBD1 matching 10 bases. Per the germline V gene, CDR1 is SGHVS and CDR2 is FNYEAQ. The CDR3 sequence is 13 residues long. With V trimmed by 7 bases and J by 6 bases, 6 bases remained unmatched. For the CDR3, the DNA is TGTGCCAGCAAGGGCCGGGACAGGGGCGAGCAGTACTTC. Translating it yields CASKGRDRGEQYF.

This clone is labeled as medium-sized. The chain uses TRBV12-5 and TRBJ2-6; 9 bases fit TRBD1. The length of the CDR3 is 18 residues. The V gene's germline CDR1 is LGHNT and CDR2 FRNRAP. J gave up 3 bases and V 5 bases, and 11 bases lay outside the gene matches. CDR3 nucleotides: TGTGCTAGTGGTCCCACCGGGACAGGGATGGATGGGGCCAACGTCCTGACTTTC. Translation gives CASGPTGTGMDGANVLTF.

The chain recombines TRBV19 with TRBJ2-7; D not resolved. V was pared by 7 bases and J by 1 base, with 14 bases between. The CDR3 spans 14 residues. The V gene's germline CDR1 is LNHDA and CDR2 SQIVND (reference sequence). In nucleotides, the CDR3 is TGTGCCAGTAACTTCAGGTGGGGATCCTACGAGCAGTACTTC. It encodes CASNFRWGSYEQYF.

V is TRBV5-6 and J is TRBJ2-1; perhaps TRBD2 as D (5 bases). Germline-derived CDR1 and CDR2 are SGHDT and YYEEEE. CDR3 length equals 14 residues. V lost 5 bases and J lost 3, with 12 bases in between. Here the CDR3 reads CASRSGGGYNEQFF. CDR3 nucleotides: TGTGCCAGCAGGTCCGGAGGTGGCTACAATGAGCAGTTCTTC.

This clone occurred a few times. The rearrangement links TRBV2 to TRBJ1-6, with D tentatively TRBD1 (5 bases). The germline V and J ends were trimmed by 6 bases and 7 bases, with 10 bases remaining between them. Germline V CDR1 and CDR2: SNHLY, FYNNEI. The CDR3 consists of 13 residues. The CDR3 nucleotides are TGTGCCAGCAGGCAGGACATGAATTCACCCCTCCACTTT. Translated, it gives CASRQDMNSPLHF.

A note on this clone: This CDR3 is also generated by other DNA sequences in the sample. V is TRBV27 and J is TRBJ1-5; TRBD1 is a possible D gene (6 bases). Looked up from germline, CDR1 is MNHEY and CDR2 is SMNVEV (reference sequence). Trimming shortened V by 6 bases and J by 6 bases, and 15 bases separated the two germline ends. The CDR3 is 14 amino acids. The CDR3 is CASSTTGGGQPQHF. As DNA, the CDR3 is TGTGCCAGCAGCACAACGGGGGGCGGTCAGCCCCAGCATTTT.

CDR3 sequence (DNA): TGTGCCAGTCAATATCGGACTAGCTTGTTCGGGGAGCTGTTTTTT. Amino acids: CASQYRTSLFGELFF. V is TRBV19 and J is TRBJ2-2; 8 bases map to TRBD2. V shed 8 bases and J 7 bases; nucleotides not matched to a gene: 12. Per the germline V gene, CDR1 is LNHDA and CDR2 is SQIVND (reference sequence). The length of the CDR3 is 15 residues.

V and J are TRBV5-8 and TRBJ1-2; weak D call: TRBD1 (6 bases). Trimming shortened V by 2 bases and J by 8 bases, and 10 bases separated the two germline ends. The germline V gene encodes CDR1 SGHTS and CDR2 YDEGEE. The CDR3 spans 12 residues. CDR3 loop: CASSFNREGYTF. The CDR3 coding sequence is TGTGCCAGCAGCTTCAACAGGGAAGGCTACACCTTC.

This chain links TRBV5-1 with TRBJ2-3, with D unclear. There are 12 residues in the CDR3. Trimming took 4 bases from V and 6 from J, leaving 9 bases between them. Germline CDR1 reads SGHRS; CDR2 reads YFSETQ. The CDR3 DNA follows: TGCGCCAGCAGCCCCGGTTCCGATACGCAGTATTTT. Amino acid sequence: CASSPGSDTQYF.

The J gene is TRBJ2-7, the V gene TRBV19, with 8 bases matching TRBD2. This CDR3 comprises 15 residues. With 5 bases clipped from V and 0 bases from J, the junction kept 6 bases outside the gene matches. Germline lookup yields CDR1 LNHDA and CDR2 SQIVND (reference sequence). CDR3 bases: TGTGCCAGTAGTCCTCAAGCGGGGGTCTCCTACGAGCAGTACTTC. Protein: CASSPQAGVSYEQYF.

This clone was detected only a few times. The chain carries TRBV29-1 and TRBJ2-7, with 7 bases matching TRBD1. Germline loops: CDR1 SQVTM, CDR2 ANQGSEA. The CDR3 loop spans 13 amino acids. Trimming removed 6 bases from V and 7 bases from J; junction bases left unmatched: 12. This CDR3 reads CSVRMTGTREQYF. The CDR3 DNA sequence: TGCAGCGTGAGAATGACAGGGACAAGGGAGCAGTACTTC.

The rearrangement joins TRBV5-4 to TRBJ1-5; D gene unclear. Trimming stripped 3 bases from V and 3 bases from J, with 4 bases between. This CDR3 region has 12 residues. Germline V gene data show CDR1 as SGHNT and CDR2 as YYREEE (reference sequence). The CDR3 reads CASSSDNQPQHF. DNA of the CDR3: TGTGCCAGCAGCTCGGACAATCAGCCCCAGCATTTT.